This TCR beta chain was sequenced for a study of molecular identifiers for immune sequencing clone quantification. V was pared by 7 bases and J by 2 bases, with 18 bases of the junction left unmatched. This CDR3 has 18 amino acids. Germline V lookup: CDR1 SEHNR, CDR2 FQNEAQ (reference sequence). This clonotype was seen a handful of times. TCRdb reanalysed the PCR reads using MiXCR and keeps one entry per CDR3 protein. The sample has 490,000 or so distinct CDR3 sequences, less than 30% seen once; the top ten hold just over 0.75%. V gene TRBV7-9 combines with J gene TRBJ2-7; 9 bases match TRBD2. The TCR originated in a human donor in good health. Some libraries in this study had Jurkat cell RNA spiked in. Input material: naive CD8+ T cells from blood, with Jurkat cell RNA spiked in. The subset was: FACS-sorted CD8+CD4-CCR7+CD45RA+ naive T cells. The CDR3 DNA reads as TGTGCCAGCACCTCCCCTCTCCACCTACTAGCGGGTGCCTACGAGCAGTACTTC. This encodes CASTSPLHLLAGAYEQYF.